This T cell receptor (beta chain) comes out of a study of cytomegalovirus exposure and HLA in healthy donors. Looking at the study overall: A subsequent analysis stated that the 120 validation repertoires were run on the same platform as the approximately 700 first-cohort repertoires. Study outcomes and limitations: Researchers counted about 150 TCR beta chains as cytomegalovirus-associated. Using the classifier, cytomegalovirus status was reportedly diagnosed with high specificity and sensitivity. CMV antigen specificity of a few CMV-associated chains was confirmed in vitro.

This CDR3 contains 17 residues. Per germline, CDR1 KGHSH and CDR2 LQKENI. After removal of 6 bases from V and 5 bases from J, the junction contained 14 bases not matched to a gene. Repertoires were generated with immunoSEQ multiplex PCR, while TCRdb's copy carries only in-frame clones and drops some. Of fewer than 55,000 clones listed, 92% were seen once; the top ten hold more than 1.4%. The table lists this clone with a count of one. Its cognate antigen is unknown. This sequence was found in a man in his late teens or twenties in good health and CMV-seronegative. Material for sequencing was PBMCs. The chain carries TRBV18 and TRBJ2-1; 9 bases line up with TRBD2. CDR3 sequence (DNA): TGTGCCAGCTCCCTCGGAGTAGCGGGAGCTAAGGACAATGAGCAGTTCTTC. Its translation is CASSLGVAGAKDNEQFF.